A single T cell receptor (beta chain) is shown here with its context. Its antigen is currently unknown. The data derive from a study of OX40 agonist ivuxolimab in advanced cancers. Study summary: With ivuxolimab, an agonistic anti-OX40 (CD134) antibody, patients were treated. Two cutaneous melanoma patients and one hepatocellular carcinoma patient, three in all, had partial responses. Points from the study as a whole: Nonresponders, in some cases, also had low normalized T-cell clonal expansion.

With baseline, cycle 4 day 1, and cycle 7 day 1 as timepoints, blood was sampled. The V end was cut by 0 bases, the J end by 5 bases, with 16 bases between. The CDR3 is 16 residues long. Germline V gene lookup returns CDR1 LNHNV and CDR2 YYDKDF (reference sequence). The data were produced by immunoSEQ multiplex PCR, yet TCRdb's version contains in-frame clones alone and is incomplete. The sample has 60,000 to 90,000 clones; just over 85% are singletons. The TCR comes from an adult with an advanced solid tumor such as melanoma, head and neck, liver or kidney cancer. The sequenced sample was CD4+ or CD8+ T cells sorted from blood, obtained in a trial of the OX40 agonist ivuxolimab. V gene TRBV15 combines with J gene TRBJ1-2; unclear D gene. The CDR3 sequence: CATSRDNGVSTYGYTF. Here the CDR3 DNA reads TGTGCCACCAGCAGAGATAATGGCGTCAGTACTTATGGCTACACCTTC.